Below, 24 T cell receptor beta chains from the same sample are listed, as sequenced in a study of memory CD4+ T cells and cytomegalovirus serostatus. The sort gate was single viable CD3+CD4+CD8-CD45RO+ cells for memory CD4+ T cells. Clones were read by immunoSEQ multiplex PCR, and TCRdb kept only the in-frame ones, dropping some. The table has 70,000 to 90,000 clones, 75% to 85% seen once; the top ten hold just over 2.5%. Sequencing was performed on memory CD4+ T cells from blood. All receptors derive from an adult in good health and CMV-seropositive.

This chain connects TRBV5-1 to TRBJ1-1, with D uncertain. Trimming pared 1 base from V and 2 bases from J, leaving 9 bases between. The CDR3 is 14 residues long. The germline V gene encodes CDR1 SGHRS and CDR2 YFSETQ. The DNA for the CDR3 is TGCGCCAGCAGCTTGTACGGGTCCAACACTGAAGCTTTCTTT. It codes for CASSLYGSNTEAFF.

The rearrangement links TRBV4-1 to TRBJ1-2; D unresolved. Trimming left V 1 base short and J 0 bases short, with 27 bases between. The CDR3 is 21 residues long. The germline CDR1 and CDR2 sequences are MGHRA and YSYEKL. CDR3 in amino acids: CASSQGRARGRRAYANYGYTF. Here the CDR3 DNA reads TGCGCCAGCAGCCAAGGTCGGGCGCGGGGAAGGAGGGCTTACGCTAACTATGGCTACACCTTC.

CDR3 sequence (DNA): TGTGCCAGCAGTTCGGACGGTCTCTATGGCTACACCTTC. Protein: CASSSDGLYGYTF. This chain connects TRBV6-1 to TRBJ1-2; no clear D. Germline V gene data show CDR1 as MNHNS and CDR2 as SASEGT. The CDR3 spans 13 residues. Trimming removed 5 bases at V and 4 bases at J, with 11 bases between.

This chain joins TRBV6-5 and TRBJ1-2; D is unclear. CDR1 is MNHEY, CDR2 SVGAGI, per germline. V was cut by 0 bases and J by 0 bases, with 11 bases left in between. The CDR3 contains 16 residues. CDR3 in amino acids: CASSYSPLLSNYGYTF. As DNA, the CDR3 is TGTGCCAGCAGTTACTCTCCGTTGCTTTCTAACTATGGCTACACCTTC.

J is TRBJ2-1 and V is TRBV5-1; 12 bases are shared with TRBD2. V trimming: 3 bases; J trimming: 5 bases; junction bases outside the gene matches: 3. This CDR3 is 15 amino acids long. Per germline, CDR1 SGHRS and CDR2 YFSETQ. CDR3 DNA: TGCGCCAGCAGCTCAGGACTAGCGGGGAACAATGAGCAGTTCTTC. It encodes CASSSGLAGNNEQFF.

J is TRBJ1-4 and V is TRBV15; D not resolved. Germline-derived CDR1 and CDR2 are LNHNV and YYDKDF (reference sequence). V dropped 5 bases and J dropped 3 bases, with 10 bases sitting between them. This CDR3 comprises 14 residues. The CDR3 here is CATSPEVANEKLFF. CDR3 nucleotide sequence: TGTGCCACCAGCCCCGAGGTGGCTAATGAAAAACTGTTTTTT.

The CDR3 DNA follows: TGTGCCAGCAGCGTAACCCCCCGAGGCAGTAATGAAAAACTGTTTTTT. Translating gives CASSVTPRGSNEKLFF. This rearrangement joins TRBV9 to TRBJ1-4; D not resolved. The germline V and J ends were trimmed by 1 base and 4 bases, with 14 bases remaining between them. This CDR3 is 16 amino acids long. CDR1 and CDR2 from the germline V gene are SGDLS and YYNGEE.

The CDR3 reads CASSLDSSGNTIYF. The CDR3 DNA reads as TGTGCCAGTAGTTTGGACAGCTCTGGAAACACCATATATTTT. V usage is TRBV19 and J usage is TRBJ1-3, with a possible D match to TRBD1 (6 bases). From germline, CDR1 is LNHDA and CDR2 SQIVND (reference sequence). The CDR3 length is 14 residues. V was pared by 5 bases and J by 0 bases, with 8 bases between.

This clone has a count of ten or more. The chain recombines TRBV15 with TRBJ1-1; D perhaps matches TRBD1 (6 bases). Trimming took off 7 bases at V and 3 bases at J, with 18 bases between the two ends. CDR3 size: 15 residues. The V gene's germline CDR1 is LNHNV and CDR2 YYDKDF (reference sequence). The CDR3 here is CATNTLQGGDTEAFF. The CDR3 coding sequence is TGTGCCACCAACACCCTACAGGGAGGCGACACTGAAGCTTTCTTT.

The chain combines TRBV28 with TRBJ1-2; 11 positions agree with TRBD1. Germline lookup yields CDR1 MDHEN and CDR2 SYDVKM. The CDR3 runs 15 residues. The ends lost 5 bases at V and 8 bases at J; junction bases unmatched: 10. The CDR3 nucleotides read TGTGCCAGCAGTCTAGGACAGGGGGCCGTCCGCGGCTACACCTTC. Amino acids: CASSLGQGAVRGYTF.

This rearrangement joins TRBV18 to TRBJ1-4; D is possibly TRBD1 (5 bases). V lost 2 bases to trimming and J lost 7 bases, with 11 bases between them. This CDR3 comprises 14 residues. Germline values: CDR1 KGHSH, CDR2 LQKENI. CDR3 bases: TGTGCCAGCTCACCAAACGTGCAGGGTGAAAAACTGTTTTTT. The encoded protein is CASSPNVQGEKLFF.

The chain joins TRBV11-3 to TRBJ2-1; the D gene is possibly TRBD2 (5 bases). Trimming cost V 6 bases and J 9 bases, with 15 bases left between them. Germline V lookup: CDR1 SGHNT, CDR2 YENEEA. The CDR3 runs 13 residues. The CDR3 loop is CASRDSPRTEQFF. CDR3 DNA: TGTGCCAGCAGGGACTCACCGCGGACTGAGCAGTTCTTC.

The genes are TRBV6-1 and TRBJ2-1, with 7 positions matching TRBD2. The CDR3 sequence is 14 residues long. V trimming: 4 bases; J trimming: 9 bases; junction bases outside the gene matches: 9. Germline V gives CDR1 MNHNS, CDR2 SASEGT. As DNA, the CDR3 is TGTGCCAGCAGTGCTGCGGGAGTAGCGACTGAGCAGTTCTTC. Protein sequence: CASSAAGVATEQFF.

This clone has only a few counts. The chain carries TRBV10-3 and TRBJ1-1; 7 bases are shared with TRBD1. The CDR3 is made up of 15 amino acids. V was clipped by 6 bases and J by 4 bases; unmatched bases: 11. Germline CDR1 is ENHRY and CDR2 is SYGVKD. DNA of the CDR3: TGTGCCATCAGGGGCTATGAGGGGGCGAGCACTGAAGCTTTCTTT. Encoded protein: CAIRGYEGASTEAFF.

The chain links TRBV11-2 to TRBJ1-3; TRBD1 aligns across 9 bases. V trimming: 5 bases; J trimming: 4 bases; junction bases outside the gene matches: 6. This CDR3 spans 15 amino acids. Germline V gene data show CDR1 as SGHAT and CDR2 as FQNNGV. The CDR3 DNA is TGTGCCAGCAGCCCCTGGACAGGGGAAGGAAACACCATATATTTT. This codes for CASSPWTGEGNTIYF.

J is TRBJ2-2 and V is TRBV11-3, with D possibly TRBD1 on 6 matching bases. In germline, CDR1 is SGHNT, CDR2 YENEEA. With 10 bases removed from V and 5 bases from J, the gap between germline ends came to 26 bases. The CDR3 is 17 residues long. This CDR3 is CATNPGTTIMGTGELFF. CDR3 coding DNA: TGTGCCACCAATCCCGGGACAACAATAATGGGGACCGGGGAGCTGTTTTTT.

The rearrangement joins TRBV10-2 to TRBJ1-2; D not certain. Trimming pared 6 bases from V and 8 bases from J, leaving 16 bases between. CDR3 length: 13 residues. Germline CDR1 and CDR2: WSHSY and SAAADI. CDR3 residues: CASSLSDISGYTF. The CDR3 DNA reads TGCGCCAGCAGCCTTTCCGACATCTCCGGCTACACCTTC.

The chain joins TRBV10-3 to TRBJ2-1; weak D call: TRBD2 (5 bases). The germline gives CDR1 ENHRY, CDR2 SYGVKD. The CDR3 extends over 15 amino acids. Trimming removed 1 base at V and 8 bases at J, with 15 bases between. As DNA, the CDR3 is TGTGCCATCAGTGAGTTCGCAAGAAACGGGGATGAGCAGTTCTTC. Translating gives CAISEFARNGDEQFF.

The CDR3 is CASSRGARGNQPQHF. The CDR3 DNA reads as TGTGCCAGTAGTCGAGGGGCGAGAGGCAATCAGCCCCAGCATTTT. This chain uses TRBV19 with TRBJ1-5; D might be TRBD1 (5 bases). Trimming took off 5 bases at V and 2 bases at J, with 13 bases between the two ends. Germline CDR1 is LNHDA and CDR2 is SQIVND (reference sequence). This CDR3 is 15 amino acids long.

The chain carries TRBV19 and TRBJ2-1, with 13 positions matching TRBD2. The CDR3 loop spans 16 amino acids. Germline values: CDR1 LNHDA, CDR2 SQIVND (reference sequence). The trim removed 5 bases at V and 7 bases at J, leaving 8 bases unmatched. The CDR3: CASSLRLAGGINEQFF. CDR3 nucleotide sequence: TGTGCCAGTAGTCTCCGACTAGCGGGAGGTATAAATGAGCAGTTCTTC.

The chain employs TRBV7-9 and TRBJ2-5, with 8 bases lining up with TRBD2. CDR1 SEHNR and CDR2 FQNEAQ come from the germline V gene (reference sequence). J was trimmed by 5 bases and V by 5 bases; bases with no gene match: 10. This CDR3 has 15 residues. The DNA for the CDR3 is TGTGCCAGCAGCGCCCGGGCGAGCGGGGGTGAGACCCAGTACTTC. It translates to CASSARASGGETQYF.

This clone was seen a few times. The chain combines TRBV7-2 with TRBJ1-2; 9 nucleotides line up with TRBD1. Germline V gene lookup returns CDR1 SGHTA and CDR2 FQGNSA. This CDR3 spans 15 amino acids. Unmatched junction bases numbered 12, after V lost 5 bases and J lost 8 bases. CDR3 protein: CASSSPGTGFWGYTF. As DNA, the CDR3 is TGTGCCAGCAGCAGTCCCGGGACAGGGTTTTGGGGCTACACCTTC.

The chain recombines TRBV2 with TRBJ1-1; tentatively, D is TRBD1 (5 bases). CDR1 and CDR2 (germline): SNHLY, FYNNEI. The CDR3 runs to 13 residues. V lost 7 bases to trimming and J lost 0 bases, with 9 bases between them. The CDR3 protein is CASKGFLNTEAFF. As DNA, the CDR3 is TGTGCCAGCAAGGGGTTTCTGAACACTGAAGCTTTCTTT.

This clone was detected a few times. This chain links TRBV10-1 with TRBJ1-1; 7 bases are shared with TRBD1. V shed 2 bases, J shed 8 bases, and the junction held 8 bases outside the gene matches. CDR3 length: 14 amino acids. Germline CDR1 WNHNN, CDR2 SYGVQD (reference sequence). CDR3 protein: CASSERNRGREAFF. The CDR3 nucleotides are TGCGCCAGCAGTGAGCGAAACAGGGGACGAGAAGCTTTCTTT.